The 22 T cell receptor beta chains presented below share a single source sample, sequenced in a study of beta chain features in type 1 diabetes. Their specific antigens are unknown. The sequenced template was cDNA made from the entire isolated RNA. Clones were sequenced by immunoSEQ multiplex PCR, and TCRdb holds only the in-frame ones, with some missing. The profile shows some 250,000 clones, roughly 13% of them singletons. Regarding the study as a whole: All four CD4+ subsets from Type 1 diabetes patients carried moderately but significantly shorter TCRB CDR3s.

Sequencing used naive CD4+ T cells from blood. The receptors shown here come from a young man with type 1 diabetes.

The chain is built from TRBV6-6 and TRBJ2-1, with a weak D call TRBD2 (6 bases). This CDR3 spans 16 amino acids. CDR1 is MNHNY, CDR2 SVGAGI, per germline (reference sequence). Trimming shortened V by 4 bases and J by 4 bases, and 17 bases separated the two germline ends. CDR3 DNA sequence: TGTGCCAGCAGTTTGGCCGGGGGTATAGGGTACAATGAGCAGTTCTTC. It translates to CASSLAGGIGYNEQFF.

The chain uses TRBV29-1 and TRBJ2-1, with 12 bases matching TRBD2. Germline V gene sequence: CDR1 SQVTM, CDR2 ANQGSEA. The CDR3 consists of 14 residues. With V trimmed by 8 bases and J by 4 bases, 6 bases remained unmatched. The CDR3 sequence: CSLRLAGGYNEQFF. The CDR3 nucleotides read TGCAGCTTGAGGCTAGCGGGAGGGTACAATGAGCAGTTCTTC.

The genes are TRBV4-1 and TRBJ1-2, with a possible D match to TRBD1 (5 bases). The CDR3 is 15 amino acids. The germline V gene encodes CDR1 MGHRA and CDR2 YSYEKL. V was clipped by 0 bases and J by 7 bases, with 15 bases between them. DNA for the CDR3: TGCGCCAGCAGCCAAGATCCAGGGCCCTCCGTTGGCTACACCTTC. This sequence encodes CASSQDPGPSVGYTF.

This clone was detected only a few times. This sequence joins TRBV29-1 and TRBJ2-7; 13 positions agree with TRBD2. The germline V gene has CDR1 SQVTM and CDR2 ANQGSEA. V was clipped by 6 bases and J by 0 bases; unmatched bases: 2. The length of the CDR3 is 14 residues. Written as DNA, the CDR3 is TGCAGCGTAGGACTAGCGGGAGACTCCTACGAGCAGTACTTC. Amino acids: CSVGLAGDSYEQYF.

The chain recombines TRBV30 with TRBJ1-1, with a possible D match to TRBD1 (6 bases). Trimming took 2 bases from V and 5 from J, leaving 15 bases between them. Germline V gene data show CDR1 as GTSNPN and CDR2 as SVGIG (reference sequence). The CDR3 is 14 residues long. Here the CDR3 DNA reads TGTGCCTGGAGTCGAGGGGGAAGAGGAACTGAAGCTTTCTTT. This sequence encodes CAWSRGGRGTEAFF.

Only a few counts were recorded for this clone. The chain employs TRBV28 and TRBJ1-1; D gene uncertain. V dropped 6 bases and J dropped 2 bases, with 13 bases sitting between them. This CDR3 comprises 14 residues. Germline V lookup: CDR1 MDHEN, CDR2 SYDVKM. The CDR3 loop reads CASRAQTPNTEAFF. The CDR3 coding sequence is TGTGCCAGCAGAGCCCAGACACCTAACACTGAAGCTTTCTTT.

This chain uses TRBV19 with TRBJ2-7, with 11 bases aligning to TRBD1. V dropped 5 bases and J dropped 2; count of bases not matched to a gene: 5. There are 15 residues in the CDR3. Germline V gene sequence: CDR1 LNHDA, CDR2 SQIVND (reference sequence). CDR3 residues: CASSLGTGGAYEQYF. CDR3 nucleotides: TGTGCCAGTAGTCTCGGGACAGGGGGAGCCTACGAGCAGTACTTC.

The chain employs TRBV9 and TRBJ2-7; 10 nucleotides match TRBD1. The CDR3 length is 15 residues. After removal of 4 bases from V and 5 bases from J, the junction contained 9 bases not matched to a gene. Looked up from germline, CDR1 is SGDLS and CDR2 is YYNGEE. The CDR3 loop is CASSLGQGRADEQYF. CDR3 nucleotide sequence: TGTGCCAGCAGCCTGGGACAGGGGAGAGCGGACGAGCAGTACTTC.

This clone was seen only a few times. This chain connects TRBV6-1 to TRBJ1-2, with 8 bases that match TRBD1. V gave up 3 bases and J gave up 4 bases; unmatched junction bases: 10. Per germline, CDR1 MNHNS and CDR2 SASEGT. CDR3 length: 16 residues. DNA of the CDR3: TGTGCCAGCAGTGATAGCGGCAGGGGGCGGTCCTATGGCTACACCTTC. Translation: CASSDSGRGRSYGYTF.

The rearrangement uses TRBV29-1 and TRBJ2-7; maybe TRBD2 (6 bases). CDR1 is SQVTM, CDR2 ANQGSEA, per germline. There are 17 residues in the CDR3. V was pared by 0 bases and J by 6 bases, with 24 bases between. The CDR3 reads CSVEDPPWGGIKGEQYF. The CDR3 DNA reads as TGCAGCGTTGAAGATCCCCCATGGGGCGGGATTAAAGGCGAGCAGTACTTC.

A note on this clone: At one end, the junction sequence differs from germline, possibly due to a read error. The chain joins TRBV6-1 to TRBJ2-6, with TRBD1 identical over 8 bases. The V gene's germline CDR1 is MNHNS and CDR2 SASEGT. This CDR3 is 17 amino acids long. CDR3 in DNA: TGTGCCATCAGTGAGTCAGGGGGCGGCTTGGGGGCCAACGTCCTGACTTTC. It translates to CAISESGGGLGANVLTF.

This rearrangement joins TRBV18 to TRBJ2-1; 7 nucleotides line up with TRBD1. The CDR3 has 14 amino acids. The V and J ends lost 3 bases and 3 bases, in that order; junction bases with no gene match: 2. Germline V CDR1 and CDR2: KGHSH, LQKENI. CDR3 region: CASSPGQNYNEQFF. In DNA form, the CDR3 reads TGTGCCAGCTCACCGGGACAGAACTACAATGAGCAGTTCTTC.

The chain combines TRBV19 with TRBJ2-2, with 12 bases matching TRBD2. V shed 5 bases and J 0 bases; nucleotides not matched to a gene: 13. The CDR3 consists of 20 residues. The germline gives CDR1 LNHDA, CDR2 SQIVND (reference sequence). The chain's CDR3 is CASSHVGELAGGPNTGELFF. The CDR3 bases are TGTGCCAGTAGTCATGTCGGAGAACTAGCGGGGGGCCCGAACACCGGGGAGCTGTTTTTT. Based on the CDR3 plus reference TRBV19 and TRBJ2-2, the full variable domain is DGGITQSPKYLFRKEGQNVTLSCEQNLNHDAMYWYRQDPGQGLRLIYYSQIVNDFQKGDIAEGYSVSREKKESFPLTVTSAQKNPTAFYLCASSHVGELAGGPNTGELFFGEGSRLTVL.

This clone showed up just a few times. V gene TRBV2 combines with J gene TRBJ2-7; TRBD1 agrees at 7 bases. Trimming took 5 bases from V and 3 from J; bases not matched to a gene: 4. The CDR3 sequence is 13 residues long. Germline CDR1 reads SNHLY; CDR2 reads FYNNEI. CDR3 loop: CASSPGQVYEQYF. In nucleotides, the CDR3 is TGTGCCAGCAGTCCCGGACAGGTCTACGAGCAGTACTTC.

This clone was recorded a few times. Within the sample, other DNA sequences also encode this same CDR3. The chain has TRBV30 and TRBJ1-1; no firm D call. There are 13 residues in the CDR3. Germline assignment: CDR1 GTSNPN and CDR2 SVGIG (reference sequence). V was clipped by 1 base and J by 0 bases, with 6 bases between them. The CDR3 DNA follows: TGTGCCTGGAGTGCGGGTATGAACACTGAAGCTTTCTTT. It is translated as CAWSAGMNTEAFF.

The gene calls are TRBV27 and TRBJ1-3; D call uncertain. The CDR3 sequence is 11 residues long. Deletions cut 7 bases from V and 8 bases from J, with 9 bases between. CDR1 is MNHEY, CDR2 SMNVEV, per germline (reference sequence). The CDR3 nucleotides read TGTGCCAGCATCTCACGGGACACCATATATTTT. It codes for CASISRDTIYF.

This clone was seen a few times. The rearrangement uses TRBV7-9 and TRBJ1-1, with 7 bases lining up with TRBD1. V was pared by 6 bases and J by 0 bases, with 4 bases of the junction left unmatched. This CDR3 region has 14 residues. Germline-derived CDR1 and CDR2 are SEHNR and FQNEAQ (reference sequence). The CDR3 DNA follows: TGTGCCAGCAGTAACAGGGGTTTGAACACTGAAGCTTTCTTT. Amino acids: CASSNRGLNTEAFF.

This rearrangement joins TRBV27 to TRBJ2-6; D might be TRBD1 (5 bases). V gave up 6 bases and J gave up 0 bases, with 12 bases separating them. This CDR3 has 16 amino acids. Germline CDR1 and CDR2: MNHEY and SMNVEV (reference sequence). The DNA of the CDR3 is TGTGCCAGCAGCCATAGACAGACCTCTGGGGCCAACGTCCTGACTTTC. It yields the protein CASSHRQTSGANVLTF.

This clone was picked up a small number of times. The chain carries TRBV18 and TRBJ1-6; 8 bases agree with TRBD1. The CDR3 length is 15 residues. J was trimmed by 6 bases and V by 3 bases; bases with no gene match: 4. Per germline, CDR1 KGHSH and CDR2 LQKENI. This CDR3 reads CASSPQTGANSPLHF. The DNA of the CDR3 is TGTGCCAGCTCACCCCAGACAGGGGCTAATTCACCCCTCCACTTT.

The chain has TRBV19 and TRBJ2-7, with a possible D match to TRBD1 (6 bases). Germline V lookup: CDR1 LNHDA, CDR2 SQIVND (reference sequence). V lost 1 base and J 2 bases, leaving 12 bases between the germline ends. CDR3 length equals 15 residues. The CDR3, as DNA: TGTGCCAGTAGTATAGTCCCCGGACAGACCTACGAGCAGTACTTC. Its protein product is CASSIVPGQTYEQYF.

The chain carries TRBV18 and TRBJ1-1; tentatively, D is TRBD1 (5 bases). This CDR3 is 16 amino acids long. Looked up from germline, CDR1 is KGHSH and CDR2 is LQKENI. The V end lost 2 bases, the J end lost 1 base, and 14 bases lay between the germline ends. The DNA for the CDR3 is TGTGCCAGCTCACCAGGGTCCTTGGGGGGGAACACTGAAGCTTTCTTT. Protein product: CASSPGSLGGNTEAFF.

This clone has just a few counts. The chain has TRBV10-3 and TRBJ2-1; 7 nucleotides agree with TRBD1. The CDR3 sequence is 12 residues long. Germline loops: CDR1 ENHRY, CDR2 SYGVKD. The ends lost 10 bases at V and 5 bases at J; junction bases unmatched: 5. The DNA for the CDR3 is TGTGCCAGCAGGGACAGACACAATGAGCAGTTCTTC. As protein: CASRDRHNEQFF.